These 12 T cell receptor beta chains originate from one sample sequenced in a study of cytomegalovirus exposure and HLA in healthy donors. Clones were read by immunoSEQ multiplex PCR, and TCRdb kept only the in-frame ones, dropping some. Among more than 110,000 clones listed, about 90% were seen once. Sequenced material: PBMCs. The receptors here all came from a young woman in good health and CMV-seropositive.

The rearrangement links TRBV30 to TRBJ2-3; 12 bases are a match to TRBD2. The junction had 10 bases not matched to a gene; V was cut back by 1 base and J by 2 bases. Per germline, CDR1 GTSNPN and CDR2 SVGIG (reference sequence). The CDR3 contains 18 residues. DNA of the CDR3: TGTGCCTGGAGTGACACCCCCTGGACTAGCGGGGTCACAGATACGCAGTATTTT. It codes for CAWSDTPWTSGVTDTQYF.

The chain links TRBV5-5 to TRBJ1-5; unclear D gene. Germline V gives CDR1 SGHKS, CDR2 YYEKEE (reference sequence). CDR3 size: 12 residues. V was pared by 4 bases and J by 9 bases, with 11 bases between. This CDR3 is CASSLAGGPQHF. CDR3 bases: TGTGCCAGCAGCCTAGCAGGAGGGCCCCAGCATTTT. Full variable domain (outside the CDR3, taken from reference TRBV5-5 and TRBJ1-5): DAGVTQSPTHLIKTRGQQVTLRCSPISGHKSVSWYQQVLGQGPQFIFQYYEKEERGRGNFPDRFSARQFPNYSSELNVNALLLGDSALYLCASSLAGGPQHFGDGTRLSIL.

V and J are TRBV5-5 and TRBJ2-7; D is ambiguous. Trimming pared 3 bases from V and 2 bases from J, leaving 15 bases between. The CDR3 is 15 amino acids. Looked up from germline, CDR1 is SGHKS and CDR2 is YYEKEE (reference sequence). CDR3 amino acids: CASSSLSTPTYEQYF. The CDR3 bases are TGTGCCAGCAGCTCCCTATCGACACCCACCTACGAGCAGTACTTC.

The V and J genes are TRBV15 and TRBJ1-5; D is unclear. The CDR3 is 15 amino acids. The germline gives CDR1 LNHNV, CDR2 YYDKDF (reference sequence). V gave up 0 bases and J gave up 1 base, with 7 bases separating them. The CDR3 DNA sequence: TGTGCCACCAGCAGAGATGCCGGGAGCAATCAGCCCCAGCATTTT. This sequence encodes CATSRDAGSNQPQHF.

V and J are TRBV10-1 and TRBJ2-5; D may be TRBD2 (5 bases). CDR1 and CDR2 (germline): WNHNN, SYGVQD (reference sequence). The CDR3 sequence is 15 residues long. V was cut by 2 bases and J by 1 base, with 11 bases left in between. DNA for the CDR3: TGCGCCAGCAGTGAGAGTAGCGCGACCCAAGAGACCCAGTACTTC. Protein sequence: CASSESSATQETQYF.

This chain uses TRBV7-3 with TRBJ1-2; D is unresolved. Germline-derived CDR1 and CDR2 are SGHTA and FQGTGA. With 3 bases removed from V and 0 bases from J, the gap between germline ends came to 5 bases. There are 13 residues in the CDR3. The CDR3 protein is CASSFPPNYGYTF. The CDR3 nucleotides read TGTGCCAGCAGCTTTCCTCCTAACTATGGCTACACCTTC.

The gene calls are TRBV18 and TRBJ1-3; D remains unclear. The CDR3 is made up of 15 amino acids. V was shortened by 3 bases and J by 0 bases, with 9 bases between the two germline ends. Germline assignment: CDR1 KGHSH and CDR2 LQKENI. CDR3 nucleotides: TGTGCCAGCTCACCCCTTCAGGACTCTGGAAACACCATATATTTT. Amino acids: CASSPLQDSGNTIYF. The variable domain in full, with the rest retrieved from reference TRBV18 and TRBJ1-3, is NAGVMQNPRHLVRRRGQEARLRCSPMKGHSHVYWYRQLPEEGLKFMVYLQKENIIDESGMPKERFSAEFPKEGPSILRIQQVVRGDSAAYFCASSPLQDSGNTIYFGEGSWLTVV.

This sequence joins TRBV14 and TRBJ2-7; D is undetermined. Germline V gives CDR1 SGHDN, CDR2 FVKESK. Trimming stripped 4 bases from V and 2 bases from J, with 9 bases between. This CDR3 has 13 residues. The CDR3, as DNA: TGTGCCAGCAGCCTGTTCACAGCCTACGAGCAGTACTTC. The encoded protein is CASSLFTAYEQYF.

This chain's CDR3 is CACRQGAYQPQHF. The CDR3 nucleotides read TGTGCCTGTCGACAGGGGGCTTACCAGCCCCAGCATTTT. This chain links TRBV30 with TRBJ1-5; 10 bases match TRBD1. V was pared by 6 bases and J by 7 bases, with 6 bases of the junction left unmatched. Germline CDR1 is GTSNPN and CDR2 is SVGIG (reference sequence). CDR3 length: 13 residues.

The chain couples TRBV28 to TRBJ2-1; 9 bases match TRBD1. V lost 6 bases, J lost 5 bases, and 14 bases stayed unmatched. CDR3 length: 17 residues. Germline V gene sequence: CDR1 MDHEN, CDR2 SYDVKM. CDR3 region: CASSNNRWDRADNEQFF. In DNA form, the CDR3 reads TGTGCCAGCAGCAATAACCGTTGGGACAGGGCTGACAATGAGCAGTTCTTC.

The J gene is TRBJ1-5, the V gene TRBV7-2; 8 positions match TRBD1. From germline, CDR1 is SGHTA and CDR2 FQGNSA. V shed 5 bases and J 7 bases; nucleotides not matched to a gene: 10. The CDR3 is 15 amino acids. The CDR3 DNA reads TGTGCCAGCAGCCTCCGGACAGGGAAACTCCAGCCCCAGCATTTT. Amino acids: CASSLRTGKLQPQHF.

CDR3 sequence: CASSLTTGSNYGYTF. The CDR3 nucleotides read TGTGCCAGCAGCCTAACGACAGGGTCCAACTATGGCTACACCTTC. This chain connects TRBV7-9 to TRBJ1-2, with 7 bases identical to TRBD1. Germline V gene lookup returns CDR1 SEHNR and CDR2 FQNEAQ (reference sequence). Trimming removed 5 bases from V and 2 bases from J; junction bases left unmatched: 8. The length of the CDR3 is 15 residues.